A single sample is the source of the 26 T cell receptor beta chains below, sequenced in a study of identical twins. MiXCR, run by TCRdb on the 5' RACE reads, gives a single entry per CDR3 protein. The data hold roughly 1.6 million distinct CDR3 sequences, with around 33% observed a single time. Sequences were obtained from cord blood. These receptors were taken from a newborn girl in good health.

The J gene is TRBJ2-7, the V gene TRBV3-1; weak D call: TRBD1 (6 bases). The CDR3 runs to 15 residues. The V gene's germline CDR1 is LGHDT and CDR2 YNNKEL (reference sequence). V lost 4 bases to trimming and J lost 4 bases, with 17 bases between them. CDR3 nucleotides: TGTGCCAGCAGCCCGATAAGGGGGAGTACGTACGAGCAGTACTTC. Residues: CASSPIRGSTYEQYF.

This sequence joins TRBV20-1 and TRBJ2-1; 9 bases map to TRBD2. The length of the CDR3 is 17 residues. V lost 1 base, J lost 3 bases, and 10 bases stayed unmatched. Germline assignment: CDR1 DFQATT and CDR2 SNEGSKA (reference sequence). Here the CDR3 DNA reads TGCAGTGCTAGAGCCTCCACCGCTAGCGGGATCTACAATGAGCAGTTCTTC. Translation: CSARASTASGIYNEQFF.

The chain joins TRBV29-1 to TRBJ2-3, with 9 bases matching TRBD1. Losses at the gene ends were 6 bases for V and 0 bases for J; bases not matched to a gene: 4. This CDR3 is 14 amino acids long. The germline CDR1 and CDR2 sequences are SQVTM and ANQGSEA. The CDR3: CSVGQGYSTDTQYF. The CDR3 DNA is TGCAGCGTCGGACAGGGGTATAGCACAGATACGCAGTATTTT.

The J gene is TRBJ2-5, the V gene TRBV5-1; possibly TRBD2 for D (5 bases). Trimming shortened V by 0 bases and J by 11 bases, and 11 bases separated the two germline ends. The CDR3 runs to 12 residues. Germline V gene data show CDR1 as SGHRS and CDR2 as YFSETQ. CDR3 loop: CASSLGTQEQYF. As DNA, the CDR3 is TGCGCCAGCAGCTTGGGGACTCAGGAGCAGTACTTC. Based on the CDR3 plus reference TRBV5-1 and TRBJ2-5, the full variable domain is KAGVTQTPRYLIKTRGQQVTLSCSPISGHRSVSWYQQTPGQGLQFLFEYFSETQRNKGNFPGRFSGRQFSNSRSEMNVSTLELGDSALYLCASSLGTQEQYFGPGTRLLVL.

This clonotype was counted at least ten times. The genes are TRBV20-1 and TRBJ2-5; 7 bases map to TRBD2. The germline CDR1 and CDR2 sequences are DFQATT and SNEGSKA (reference sequence). V dropped 5 bases and J dropped 0; count of bases not matched to a gene: 0. This CDR3 contains 12 residues. The CDR3 DNA is TGCAGTGCTGGGACTAACCAAGAGACCCAGTACTTC. Amino acid sequence: CSAGTNQETQYF.

The V call is TRBV3-1, the J call TRBJ2-1; 14 bases align to TRBD2. The CDR3 sequence is 19 residues long. Trimming at V came to 1 base and at J to 1 base, leaving 6 bases not matched to a gene. Germline V gives CDR1 LGHDT, CDR2 YNNKEL (reference sequence). The CDR3 sequence is CASSQGGLAGVKSYNEQFF. Written as DNA, the CDR3 is TGTGCCAGCAGCCAAGGGGGACTAGCGGGGGTCAAGTCCTACAATGAGCAGTTCTTC.

CDR3 bases: TGCAGTGCTAGGATCCAGTTCCTGCTAGCCAAAAACATTCAGTACTTC. Protein sequence: CSARIQFLLAKNIQYF. The rearrangement links TRBV20-1 to TRBJ2-4; D gene unclear. Germline assignment: CDR1 DFQATT and CDR2 SNEGSKA (reference sequence). V lost 3 bases, J lost 0 bases, and 15 bases lay in between. This CDR3 has 16 amino acids.

The chain has TRBV28 and TRBJ1-3, with 11 bases fitting TRBD1. Germline V gene lookup returns CDR1 MDHEN and CDR2 SYDVKM. The V and J ends lost 6 bases and 5 bases, in that order; junction bases with no gene match: 6. The CDR3 spans 15 residues. The CDR3 DNA reads TGTGCCAGCAGCTCCGGGACAGGGGGGAGAAACACCATATATTTT. Its protein is CASSSGTGGRNTIYF.

In its sample, this clonotype was seen a few times. The chain has TRBV24-1 and TRBJ2-1; D may be TRBD1 or TRBD2 (5 bases each). Gene TRBJ2-7 matches the end of the DNA better, so the J call may be wrong. CDR1 is KGHDR, CDR2 SFDVKD, per germline. The length of the CDR3 is 16 residues. The DNA of the CDR3 is TGTGCCACCAGTGATTCCTTGGGGACCTCCTACAATGAGCAGTACTTC. It is translated as CATSDSLGTSYNEQYF.

This clonotype has a single count. V gene TRBV5-1 combines with J gene TRBJ1-1; possible D gene TRBD1, 6 bases. Trimming cost V 4 bases and J 1 base, with 11 bases left between them. CDR3 length: 14 amino acids. Per the germline V gene, CDR1 is SGHRS and CDR2 is YFSETQ. The chain's CDR3 is CASSGPGQNTEAFF. In DNA, the CDR3 is TGCGCCAGCAGCGGTCCGGGACAGAACACTGAAGCTTTCTTT.

This clonotype was detected a few times. The V call is TRBV29-1, the J call TRBJ1-2; 8 bases are a match to TRBD1. This CDR3 is 14 amino acids long. The V gene end was trimmed by 5 bases and the J gene end by 4 bases; junction bases not matched to a gene: 9. Germline CDR1 is SQVTM and CDR2 is ANQGSEA. DNA for the CDR3: TGCAGCGTTACGGACAGGGAGGCCTCCTATGGCTACACCTTC. Translation gives CSVTDREASYGYTF.

The gene calls are TRBV9 and TRBJ1-1; D is unclear. Germline CDR1 reads SGDLS; CDR2 reads YYNGEE. The germline V and J ends were trimmed by 2 bases and 1 base, with 6 bases remaining between them. The CDR3 covers 13 residues. The CDR3 loop reads CASSVTRNTEAFF. Here the CDR3 DNA reads TGTGCCAGCAGCGTGACAAGGAACACTGAAGCTTTCTTT.

This clonotype occurred a few times. The chain combines TRBV6-1 with TRBJ2-7; D is tentatively TRBD1 or TRBD2 (5 bases each). The germline V gene has CDR1 MNHNS and CDR2 SASEGT. The CDR3 covers 13 residues. Trimming removed 4 bases from V and 4 bases from J, with 11 bases in between. The CDR3 spells CASSGDLSYEQYF. CDR3 sequence (DNA): TGTGCCAGCAGTGGGGACCTGTCTTACGAGCAGTACTTC.

The chain links TRBV28 to TRBJ2-7; TRBD1 agrees at 7 bases. The V gene's germline CDR1 is MDHEN and CDR2 SYDVKM. V gave up 6 bases and J gave up 0 bases; unmatched junction bases: 8. The CDR3 is 15 residues long. This CDR3 reads CASRSGQAYSYEQYF. In DNA, the CDR3 is TGTGCCAGCAGGTCTGGACAGGCCTACTCCTACGAGCAGTACTTC.

The CDR3 spells CATSDLKRERYEQFF. CDR3 coding DNA: TGTGCCACCAGTGATTTGAAGCGGGAGAGGTATGAGCAGTTCTTC. This sequence joins TRBV24-1 and TRBJ2-1, with 8 nucleotides matching TRBD2. This CDR3 has 15 residues. Germline V gene lookup returns CDR1 KGHDR and CDR2 SFDVKD. V was clipped by 0 bases and J by 8 bases; unmatched bases: 5.

The V and J genes are TRBV5-4 and TRBJ2-5, with 11 positions matching TRBD2. The V segment lost 4 bases and the J segment 11 bases; nucleotides outside the gene matches: 16. The CDR3 spans 16 residues. Germline loops: CDR1 SGHNT, CDR2 YYREEE (reference sequence). DNA of the CDR3: TGTGCCAGCAGCCCGACTAGCGGGGTAGGTGACAATGAGCAGTACTTC. Translated, it gives CASSPTSGVGDNEQYF.

The chain is built from TRBV7-2 and TRBJ2-7; D unclear. Germline V gene data show CDR1 as SGHTA and CDR2 as FQGNSA. The CDR3 loop spans 13 amino acids. V was pared by 5 bases and J by 6 bases, with 14 bases between. CDR3 sequence reads: CASSRGGRSEQYF. As DNA, the CDR3 is TGTGCCAGCAGCCGCGGCGGCCGTTCCGAGCAGTACTTC. Filled out from reference TRBV7-2 and TRBJ2-7, the complete variable domain reads GAGVSQSPSNKVTEKGKDVELRCDPISGHTALYWYRQSLGQGLEFLIYFQGNSAPDKSGLPSDRFSAERTGGSVSTLTIQRTQQEDSAVYLCASSRGGRSEQYFGPGTRLTVT.

Here the CDR3 reads CASSHERDRDEKLFF. In nucleotides, the CDR3 is TGTGCCAGCTCCCATGAACGTGACAGGGATGAAAAACTGTTTTTT. The gene calls are TRBV28 and TRBJ1-4; 7 positions match TRBD1. The germline V gene encodes CDR1 MDHEN and CDR2 SYDVKM. CDR3 size: 15 residues. V was pared by 8 bases and J by 6 bases, with 12 bases of the junction left unmatched.

This chain connects TRBV3-1 to TRBJ2-3; TRBD2 is a possible D gene (6 bases). The length of the CDR3 is 14 residues. Germline V lookup: CDR1 LGHDT, CDR2 YNNKEL (reference sequence). Deletions cut 2 bases from V and 8 bases from J, with 14 bases between. CDR3 residues: CASSQTGIGGTQYF. The DNA for the CDR3 is TGTGCCAGCAGCCAAACCGGGATCGGGGGTACGCAGTATTTT.

The genes are TRBV24-1 and TRBJ1-2; 8 bases are shared with TRBD1. CDR1 is KGHDR and CDR2 is SFDVKD in the germline V gene. The junction had 7 bases not matched to a gene; V was cut back by 3 bases and J by 5 bases. The CDR3 is 15 amino acids. CDR3 protein: CATSDPGQEAYGYTF. CDR3 DNA sequence: TGTGCCACCAGTGATCCGGGACAGGAGGCTTATGGCTACACCTTC.

This chain uses TRBV4-2 with TRBJ2-1; tentatively, D is TRBD2 (7 bases). In germline, CDR1 is LGHNA, CDR2 YNFKEQ. CDR3 length: 14 residues. The V end was cut by 2 bases, the J end by 10 bases, with 15 bases between. The CDR3 sequence is CASSQQHRDYEQFF. CDR3 coding DNA: TGTGCCAGCAGCCAACAGCACAGGGACTACGAGCAGTTCTTC.

This rearrangement joins TRBV3-1 to TRBJ1-2; maybe TRBD1 (5 bases). Germline values: CDR1 LGHDT, CDR2 YNNKEL (reference sequence). The CDR3 runs to 17 residues. V was shortened by 0 bases and J by 4 bases, with 18 bases between the two germline ends. CDR3 amino acids: CASSQDVSSWGSYGYTF. CDR3 nucleotides: TGTGCCAGCAGCCAAGATGTTTCGTCGTGGGGGAGCTATGGCTACACCTTC.

The sample holds a few counts of this clonotype. At one of its ends the junction is not consistent with the germline gene, which may arise from a read error. The chain recombines TRBV27 with TRBJ1-6, with D unclear. CDR1 is MNHEY and CDR2 is SMNVEV in the germline V gene (reference sequence). The CDR3 is 16 amino acids. This CDR3 is CASSSPTRARNSPPHF. Written as DNA, the CDR3 is TGTGCCAGCAGTTCACCTACGAGGGCGAGGAATTCACCCCCCCACTTT.

The count of this clonotype is one. The V and J genes are TRBV6-5 and TRBJ2-5; D gene unclear. V was trimmed by 5 bases and J by 11 bases, leaving 21 bases between them. The CDR3 extends over 14 amino acids. Germline V gene data show CDR1 as MNHEY and CDR2 as SVGAGI. DNA of the CDR3: TGTGCCAGCAGTGGTAGTCTCTCCTACAATGAGCAGTACTTC. Protein: CASSGSLSYNEQYF.

The rearrangement joins TRBV20-1 to TRBJ1-5; D is perhaps TRBD1 (5 bases). V dropped 1 base and J dropped 4 bases, with 14 bases sitting between them. The CDR3 has 15 amino acids. Germline loops: CDR1 DFQATT, CDR2 SNEGSKA (reference sequence). The CDR3 DNA reads as TGCAGTGCTAGAGGAGGCAGGGTAGCTAATCAGCCCCAGCATTTT. Its protein product is CSARGGRVANQPQHF.

This clonotype was recorded a few times. The chain carries TRBV29-1 and TRBJ2-7, with a weak D call TRBD1 (5 bases). The better agreement between TRBJ2-5 and the DNA end casts doubt on the J call. The CDR3 has 12 amino acids. Germline CDR1 SQVTM, CDR2 ANQGSEA. The CDR3 nucleotides are TGCAGCGTTGTGGCCAGGGCGGAGACCCAGTACTTC. Translated, it gives CSVVARAETQYF.